The rows below give T cell receptor beta chains drawn from one sample of a study of blood T cell repertoires in COVID-19. Libraries were prepared by immunoSEQ multiplex PCR; TCRdb keeps only in-frame clonotypes and omits some of them. The sample lists about 430,000 clones; roughly 88% were seen once. Sequenced input: PBMCs or T cells enriched from blood (not recorded which). The receptors originated from a woman in her thirties with acute COVID-19. CDR3s leave out the opening cysteine and the closing phenylalanine or tryptophan. The D gene is left open where the match is weak.

TRBV2	NA	TRBJ1-5	11	ASRGQNNQPQH
TRBV18	NA	TRBJ1-1	9	ASSLMSEAF
TRBV5-4	TRBD1	TRBJ1-2	12	ASSLQGSNYGYT
TRBV6-6	NA	TRBJ1-4	12	ATRTQGQGEKLF
TRBV7-6	NA	TRBJ2-7	13	ASSLEPGSSYEQY
TRBV5-1	TRBD1	TRBJ2-7	12	ASSNGQGIYEQY
TRBV24-1	NA	TRBJ2-7	11	ATSDFYGYEQY
TRBV19	TRBD2	TRBJ2-3	12	ASSMGRGEDTQY
TRBV11-3	TRBD1	TRBJ2-7	12	ASSSRDRVSEQY
TRBV6-6	NA	TRBJ1-2	13	ASRRVGAGLDGYT
TRBV30	NA	TRBJ2-3	14	AWSPGLAESTDTQY
TRBV7-9	NA	TRBJ1-2	12	ASSLDTANYGYT
TRBV5-1	NA	TRBJ2-5	14	ASTPRGGALKETQY
TRBV19	TRBD1	TRBJ2-1	13	ASSLGQAAYNEQF
TRBV19	NA	TRBJ2-3	14	ASSSGPLGGTDTQY
TRBV2	NA	TRBJ2-1	13	ASSSGLPSYNEQF
TRBV29-1	TRBD1	TRBJ2-2	13	SVGGTGRRTGELF
TRBV7-9	TRBD1	TRBJ1-2	13	ASSSMTGTNYGYT
TRBV10-3	NA	TRBJ1-1	10	AISESPGEAF
TRBV5-6	NA	TRBJ2-7	12	ASSLVQGPYEQY
TRBV3-1/TRBV3-2	NA	TRBJ2-7	12	ASSSSRLPYEQY
TRBV5-6	NA	TRBJ1-1	12	ASSWSRGQSVAF
TRBV27	NA	TRBJ2-3	12	ASSLWGDTDTQY
TRBV29-1	TRBD1	TRBJ1-4	12	SVEDRGVSEKLF
TRBV5-6	TRBD1	TRBJ1-1	14	ASSTDRVDLNTEAF
TRBV9	TRBD1	TRBJ2-7	14	ASSLEGGQGYYEQY
TRBV12-3/TRBV12-4	NA	TRBJ2-7	11	ASSFGQAYEQY
TRBV4-1	TRBD2	TRBJ2-5	12	ASRVAGGRETQY
TRBV9	TRBD1	TRBJ1-5	13	ASSETGKDNQPQH
TRBV4-3	NA	TRBJ2-3	13	ASSQDQQYTDTQY
TRBV18	NA	TRBJ1-1	12	ASSPKQLNTEAF
TRBV6-1	NA	TRBJ1-2	14	ASSELPYPSVYGYT
TRBV4-3	NA	TRBJ2-2	13	ASSQEGLSTGELF
TRBV7-9	TRBD2	TRBJ2-1	11	ASGSGGGNEQF
TRBV19	TRBD1	TRBJ1-5	13	ASSIAGGLNQPQH
TRBV19	NA	TRBJ2-7	11	ASSPQGSYEQY
TRBV6-5	TRBD1	TRBJ2-7	12	ASRWDRGTYEQY
TRBV12-3/TRBV12-4	NA	TRBJ2-7	10	ASGLLWDEQY
TRBV7-9	NA	TRBJ1-1	13	ASSLTGAENTEAF
TRBV7-7	NA	TRBJ1-3	11	AVRPGVGNTIY
TRBV30	NA	TRBJ1-3	9	AWSMGGESY
TRBV2	NA	TRBJ1-3	15	ASSLRGGESSGNTIY
TRBV5-4	NA	TRBJ1-4	11	ASSTGPNEKLF
TRBV10-3	NA	TRBJ2-1	14	AISGGLMLYYNEQF